Shown below are 19 T cell receptor beta chains from a single sample sequenced in a study of T cell responses to AZD1222 COVID-19 vaccine. Sequencing used immunoSEQ multiplex PCR; TCRdb keeps in-frame clones, though not all of them. This sample yields about 75,000 clones, of which approximately 90% are seen a single time; approximately 11% belongs to the top ten. This sample comprised peripheral blood, obtained 28 days after the second dose of the MenACWY control vaccine. These receptors came from an adult who received the MenACWY meningococcal vaccine as a control.

This clone was observed a single time. The chain links TRBV28 to TRBJ2-1; the D gene is possibly TRBD2 (6 bases). This CDR3 comprises 15 residues. Trimming took 5 bases from V and 4 from J, leaving 15 bases between them. CDR1 and CDR2 (germline): MDHEN, SYDVKM. The CDR3 DNA sequence: TGTGCCAGCAGTGGACCGGGACTGAAGTACAATGAGCAGTTCTTC. It translates to CASSGPGLKYNEQFF.

In this sample, this clone turned up once. The genes are TRBV5-1 and TRBJ1-2; 8 bases fit TRBD1. The J segment lost 4 bases and the V segment lost 4 bases, leaving 3 bases of the junction unmatched. Germline V lookup: CDR1 SGHRS, CDR2 YFSETQ. CDR3 length: 13 amino acids. CDR3 nucleotide sequence: TGCGCCAGCAGCCCTGGGACAGGCTATGGCTACACCTTC. It yields the protein CASSPGTGYGYTF. Full variable domain (outside the CDR3, taken from reference TRBV5-1 and TRBJ1-2): KAGVTQTPRYLIKTRGQQVTLSCSPISGHRSVSWYQQTPGQGLQFLFEYFSETQRNKGNFPGRFSGRQFSNSRSEMNVSTLELGDSALYLCASSPGTGYGYTFGSGTRLTVV.

The V and J genes are TRBV2 and TRBJ2-1; D is perhaps TRBD1 (6 bases). The CDR3 is 16 residues long. Trimming removed 6 bases at V and 2 bases at J, with 17 bases between. In germline, CDR1 is SNHLY, CDR2 FYNNEI. CDR3 amino acids: CASSPTTGGTYNEQFF. CDR3 DNA: TGTGCCAGCAGCCCAACGACAGGTGGAACCTACAATGAGCAGTTCTTC.

Note on this clone: Additional DNA sequences in this sample encode the identical CDR3. V gene TRBV7-2 combines with J gene TRBJ1-5; the D is unclear. The CDR3 has 12 residues. V was clipped by 1 base and J by 4 bases, with 2 bases between them. Germline V gene sequence: CDR1 SGHTA, CDR2 FQGNSA. The CDR3: CASSLDNQPQHF. The CDR3, as DNA: TGTGCCAGCAGCTTAGATAATCAGCCCCAGCATTTT.

The chain joins TRBV18 to TRBJ1-5, with 7 bases lining up with TRBD1. The CDR3 is made up of 15 amino acids. CDR1 is KGHSH and CDR2 is LQKENI in the germline V gene. V dropped 5 bases and J dropped 3; count of bases not matched to a gene: 7. This chain's CDR3 is CASSKGQSFNQPQHF. The CDR3 coding sequence is TGTGCCAGCTCAAAGGGACAGAGCTTCAATCAGCCCCAGCATTTT. Combining the CDR3 with reference TRBV18 and TRBJ1-5 gives the whole variable domain NAGVMQNPRHLVRRRGQEARLRCSPMKGHSHVYWYRQLPEEGLKFMVYLQKENIIDESGMPKERFSAEFPKEGPSILRIQQVVRGDSAAYFCASSKGQSFNQPQHFGDGTRLSIL.

The chain carries TRBV19 and TRBJ2-2; 9 nucleotides align to TRBD1. CDR1 LNHDA and CDR2 SQIVND come from the germline V gene (reference sequence). This CDR3 has 14 residues. The V and J ends lost 6 bases and 7 bases, in that order; junction bases with no gene match: 6. As DNA, the CDR3 is TGTGCCAGTAGGAGGACAGGGGTTAGCGGGGAGCTGTTTTTT. This sequence encodes CASRRTGVSGELFF.

This clone was seen just once. The chain has TRBV29-1 and TRBJ1-4, with 7 bases identical to TRBD1. This CDR3 region has 16 residues. CDR1 SQVTM and CDR2 ANQGSEA come from the germline V gene. V gave up 1 base and J gave up 5 bases; unmatched junction bases: 10. The CDR3 is CSVEVNRDSLNEKLFF. In DNA form, the CDR3 reads TGCAGCGTTGAAGTAAATCGGGACAGCTTAAATGAAAAACTGTTTTTT.

This clone was seen just once. This sequence joins TRBV3-1 (or the pseudogene TRBV3-2) and TRBJ2-1; the D gene is possibly TRBD2 (6 bases). Germline loops: CDR1 LGHDT, CDR2 YNNKEL (reference sequence). The CDR3 is made up of 15 amino acids. V was trimmed by 5 bases and J by 0 bases, leaving 11 bases between them. CDR3 region: CASSYGGASYNEQFF. The CDR3 nucleotides read TGTGCCAGCAGCTACGGGGGAGCCTCCTACAATGAGCAGTTCTTC.

This clone showed up just once. The rearrangement joins TRBV28 to TRBJ1-4; 8 positions agree with TRBD1. J was trimmed by 6 bases and V by 4 bases; bases with no gene match: 10. The germline gives CDR1 MDHEN, CDR2 SYDVKM. The CDR3 length is 16 residues. The CDR3 region has the DNA TGTGCCAGCAGTTCCCTCCCAGGGGGCGCTCATGAAAAACTGTTTTTT. Its protein is CASSSLPGGAHEKLFF.

The chain links TRBV6-2 or TRBV6-3 to TRBJ1-3; D call uncertain. This CDR3 is built from 15 residues. The germline gives CDR1 MNHEY, CDR2 SVGEGT. Between the trimmed V and J ends, which lost 0 bases and 3 bases, there was a span of 9 bases. The CDR3 protein is CASSYSAEIGNTIYF. CDR3 nucleotide sequence: TGTGCCAGCAGTTACTCGGCGGAAATTGGAAACACCATATATTTT.

The table lists this clone with a few counts. The rearrangement links TRBV6-5 to TRBJ1-3; D not certain. The germline V gene encodes CDR1 MNHEY and CDR2 SVGAGI. Trimming stripped 5 bases from V and 0 bases from J, with 5 bases between. CDR3 length equals 13 residues. The CDR3: CASSTNSGNTIYF. The CDR3 DNA follows: TGTGCCAGCAGTACGAACTCTGGAAACACCATATATTTT.

The CDR3 DNA reads as TGTGCCATCAGTGACCGGGACATAGGTACAGATACGCAGTATTTT. Amino acid sequence: CAISDRDIGTDTQYF. This rearrangement joins TRBV10-3 to TRBJ2-3; D might be TRBD1 (6 bases). The CDR3 loop spans 15 amino acids. V dropped 3 bases and J dropped 3 bases, with 13 bases sitting between them. The germline CDR1 and CDR2 sequences are ENHRY and SYGVKD.

CDR3 in amino acids: CAWSVRLGVQGEKLFF. DNA for the CDR3: TGTGCCTGGAGTGTAAGGTTGGGGGTACAGGGTGAAAAACTGTTTTTT. The rearrangement uses TRBV30 and TRBJ1-4; a possible D gene is TRBD1 (6 bases). Per germline, CDR1 GTSNPN and CDR2 SVGIG (reference sequence). Trimming removed 0 bases from V and 7 bases from J, with 18 bases in between. The CDR3 covers 16 residues.

The genes are TRBV4-3 and TRBJ1-2, with a weak D call TRBD1 (5 bases). Per germline, CDR1 LGHNA and CDR2 YSLEER. The CDR3 extends over 16 amino acids. Trimming removed 0 bases at V and 4 bases at J, with 15 bases between. In DNA, the CDR3 is TGCGCCAGCAGCCAAGATTTGTCGACAGTCCTCTATGGCTACACCTTC. This sequence encodes CASSQDLSTVLYGYTF.

This clone was seen more than once but under ten times. For the CDR3, the DNA is TGTGCCAGCAGTTTTTCGACCACAGATACGCAGTATTTT. This sequence encodes CASSFSTTDTQYF. The genes are TRBV6-2 or TRBV6-3 and TRBJ2-3; D is unresolved. Germline values: CDR1 MNHEY, CDR2 SVGEGT. V was shortened by 4 bases and J by 2 bases, with 7 bases between the two germline ends. The CDR3 contains 13 residues.

This clone has just a few counts. This chain uses TRBV12-5 with TRBJ2-1, with a weak D call TRBD2 (6 bases). The CDR3 is made up of 15 amino acids. Trimming shortened V by 6 bases and J by 8 bases, and 20 bases separated the two germline ends. CDR1 is LGHNT and CDR2 is FRNRAP in the germline V gene. As DNA, the CDR3 is TGTGCTAGTGGCACCCGGGAGAGGCTAGGCCATGAGCAGTTCTTC. This gives the protein CASGTRERLGHEQFF. Full variable domain (missing parts from reference TRBV12-5 and TRBJ2-1): DARVTQTPRHKVTEMGQEVTMRCQPILGHNTVFWYRQTMMQGLELLAYFRNRAPLDDSGMPKDRFSAEMPDATLATLKIQPSEPRDSAVYFCASGTRERLGHEQFFGPGTRLTVL.

V and J are TRBV6-2 or TRBV6-3 and TRBJ2-1, with TRBD1 identical over 8 bases. V lost 0 bases to trimming and J lost 6 bases; unmatched junction nucleotides: 4. The CDR3 has 15 amino acids. Germline CDR1 MNHEY, CDR2 SVGEGT. The CDR3 DNA reads TGTGCCAGCAGTTACTCGTGGGGACAGGTCAATGAGCAGTTCTTC. It translates to CASSYSWGQVNEQFF.

This chain links TRBV5-1 with TRBJ2-3; 7 nucleotides agree with TRBD2. V was clipped by 5 bases and J by 2 bases; unmatched bases: 5. The CDR3 runs 14 residues. CDR1 is SGHRS, CDR2 YFSETQ, per germline. This chain's CDR3 is CASRTRDYTDTQYF. CDR3 nucleotides: TGCGCCAGCAGGACCCGGGACTACACAGATACGCAGTATTTT.

Only one count was recorded for this clone. The V call is TRBV2, the J call TRBJ2-5; D perhaps matches TRBD2 (7 bases). Trimming pared 8 bases from V and 1 base from J, leaving 17 bases between. The CDR3 runs 15 residues. From germline, CDR1 is SNHLY and CDR2 FYNNEI. This chain's CDR3 is CASQPGGPSQETQYF. The CDR3 DNA is TGTGCCAGCCAACCCGGGGGGCCCAGCCAAGAGACCCAGTACTTC.